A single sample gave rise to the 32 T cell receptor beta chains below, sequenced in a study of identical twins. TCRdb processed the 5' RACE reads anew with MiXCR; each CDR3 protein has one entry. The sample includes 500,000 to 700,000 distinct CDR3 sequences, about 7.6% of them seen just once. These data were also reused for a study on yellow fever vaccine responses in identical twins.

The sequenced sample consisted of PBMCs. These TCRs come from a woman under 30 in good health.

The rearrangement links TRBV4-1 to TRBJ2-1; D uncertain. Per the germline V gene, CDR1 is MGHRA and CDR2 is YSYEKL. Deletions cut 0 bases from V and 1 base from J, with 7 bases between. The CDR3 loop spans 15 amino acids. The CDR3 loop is CASSQEVVSYNEQFF. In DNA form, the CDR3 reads TGCGCCAGCAGCCAAGAAGTGGTTTCCTACAATGAGCAGTTCTTC.

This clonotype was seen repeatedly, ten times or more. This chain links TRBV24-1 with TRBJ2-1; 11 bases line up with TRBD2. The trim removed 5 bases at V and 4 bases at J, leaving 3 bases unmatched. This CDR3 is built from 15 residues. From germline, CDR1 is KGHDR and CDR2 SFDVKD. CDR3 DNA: TGTGCCACCAGTGTAGCGGGGGGGGCTTACAATGAGCAGTTCTTC. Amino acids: CATSVAGGAYNEQFF.

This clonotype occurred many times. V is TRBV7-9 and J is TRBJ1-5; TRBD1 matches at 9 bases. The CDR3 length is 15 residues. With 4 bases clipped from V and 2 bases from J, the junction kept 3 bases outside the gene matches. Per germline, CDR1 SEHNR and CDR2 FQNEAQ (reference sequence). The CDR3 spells CASSSTGGGNQPQHF. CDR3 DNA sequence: TGTGCCAGCAGCTCGACAGGGGGGGGCAATCAGCCCCAGCATTTT.

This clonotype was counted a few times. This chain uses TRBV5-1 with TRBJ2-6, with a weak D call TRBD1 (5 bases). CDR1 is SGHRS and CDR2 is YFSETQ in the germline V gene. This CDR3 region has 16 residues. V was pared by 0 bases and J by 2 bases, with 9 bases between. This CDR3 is CASSLGRVTGANVLTF. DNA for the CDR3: TGCGCCAGCAGCTTGGGCAGGGTAACTGGGGCCAACGTCCTGACTTTC.

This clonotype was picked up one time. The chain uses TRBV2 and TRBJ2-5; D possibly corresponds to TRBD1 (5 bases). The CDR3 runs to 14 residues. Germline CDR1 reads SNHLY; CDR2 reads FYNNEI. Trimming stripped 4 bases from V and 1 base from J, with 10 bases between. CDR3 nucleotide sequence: TGTGCCAGCAGTGTGACAGACTTCCAAGAGACCCAGTACTTC. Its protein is CASSVTDFQETQYF.

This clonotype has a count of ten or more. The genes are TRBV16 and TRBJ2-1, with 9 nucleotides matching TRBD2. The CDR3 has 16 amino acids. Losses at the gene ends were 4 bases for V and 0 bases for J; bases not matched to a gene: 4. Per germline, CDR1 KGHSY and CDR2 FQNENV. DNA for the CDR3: TGTGCCAGCAGCCTGGGACTAGCTAGCTCCTACAATGAGCAGTTCTTC. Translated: CASSLGLASSYNEQFF.

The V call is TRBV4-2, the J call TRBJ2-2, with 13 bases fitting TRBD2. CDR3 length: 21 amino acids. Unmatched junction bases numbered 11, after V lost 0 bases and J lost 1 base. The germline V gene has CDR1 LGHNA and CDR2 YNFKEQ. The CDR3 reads CASSQEPLTSGGAGNTGELFF. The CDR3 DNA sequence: TGTGCCAGCAGCCAAGAGCCCCTCACTAGCGGGGGGGCGGGGAACACCGGGGAGCTGTTTTTT.

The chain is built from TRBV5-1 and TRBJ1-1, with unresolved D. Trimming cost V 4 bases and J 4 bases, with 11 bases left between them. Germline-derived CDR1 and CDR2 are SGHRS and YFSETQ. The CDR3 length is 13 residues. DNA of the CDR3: TGCGCCAGCAGCGCCGGGGTGGTCACTGAAGCTTTCTTT. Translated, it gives CASSAGVVTEAFF.

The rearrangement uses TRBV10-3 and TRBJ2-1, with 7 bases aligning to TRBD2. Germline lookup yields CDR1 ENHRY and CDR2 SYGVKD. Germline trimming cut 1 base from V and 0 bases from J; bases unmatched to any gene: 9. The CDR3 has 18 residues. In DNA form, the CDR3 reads TGTGCCATCAGTGAGTTAGGGGCTAGCGGATCCTCCTACAATGAGCAGTTCTTC. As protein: CAISELGASGSSYNEQFF.

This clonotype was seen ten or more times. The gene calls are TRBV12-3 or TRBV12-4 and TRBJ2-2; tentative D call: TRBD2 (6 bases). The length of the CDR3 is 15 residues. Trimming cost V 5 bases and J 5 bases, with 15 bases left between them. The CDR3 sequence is CASSLSGMGTGELFF. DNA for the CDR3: TGTGCCAGCAGTCTTAGCGGCATGGGGACCGGGGAGCTGTTTTTT.

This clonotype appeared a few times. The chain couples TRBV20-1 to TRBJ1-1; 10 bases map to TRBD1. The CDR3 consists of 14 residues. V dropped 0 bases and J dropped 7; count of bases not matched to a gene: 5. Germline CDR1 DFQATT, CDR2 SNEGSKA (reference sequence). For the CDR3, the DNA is TGCAGTGCTAGAGAGCCGGGACAGGGGTTTGAAGCTTTCTTT. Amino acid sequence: CSAREPGQGFEAFF.

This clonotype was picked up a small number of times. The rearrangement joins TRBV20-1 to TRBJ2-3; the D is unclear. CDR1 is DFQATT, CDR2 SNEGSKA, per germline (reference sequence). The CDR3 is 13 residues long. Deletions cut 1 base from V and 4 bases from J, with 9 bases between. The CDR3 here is CSARGVSPDTQYF. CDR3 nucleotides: TGCAGTGCTAGAGGGGTGTCTCCAGATACGCAGTATTTT.

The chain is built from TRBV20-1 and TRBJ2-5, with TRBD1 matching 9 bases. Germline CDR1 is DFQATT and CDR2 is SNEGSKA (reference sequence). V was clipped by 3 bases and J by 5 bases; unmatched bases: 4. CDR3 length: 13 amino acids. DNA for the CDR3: TGCAGTGCTAGTGGGACAGGGACGGAGACCCAGTACTTC. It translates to CSASGTGTETQYF.

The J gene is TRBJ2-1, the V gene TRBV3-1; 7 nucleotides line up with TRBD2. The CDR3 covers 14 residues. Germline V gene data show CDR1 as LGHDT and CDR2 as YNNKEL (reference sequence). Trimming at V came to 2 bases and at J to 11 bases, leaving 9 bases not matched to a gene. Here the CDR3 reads CASSQRVSGNQQFF. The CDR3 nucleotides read TGTGCCAGCAGCCAAAGAGTCAGCGGGAACCAGCAGTTCTTC.

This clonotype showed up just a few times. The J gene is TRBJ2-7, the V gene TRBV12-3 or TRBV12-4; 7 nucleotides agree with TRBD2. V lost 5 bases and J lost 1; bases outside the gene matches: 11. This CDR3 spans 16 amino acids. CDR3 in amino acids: CASSRGLPDTSYEQYF. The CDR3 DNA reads TGTGCCAGCAGTCGGGGACTACCCGATACATCCTACGAGCAGTACTTC.

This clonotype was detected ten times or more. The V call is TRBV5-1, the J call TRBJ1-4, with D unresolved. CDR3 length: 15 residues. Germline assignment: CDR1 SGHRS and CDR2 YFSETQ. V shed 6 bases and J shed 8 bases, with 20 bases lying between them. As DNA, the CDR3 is TGCGCCAGCACGCCCGAGTGGCGGGCGGGGGAAAAACTGTTTTTT. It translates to CASTPEWRAGEKLFF.

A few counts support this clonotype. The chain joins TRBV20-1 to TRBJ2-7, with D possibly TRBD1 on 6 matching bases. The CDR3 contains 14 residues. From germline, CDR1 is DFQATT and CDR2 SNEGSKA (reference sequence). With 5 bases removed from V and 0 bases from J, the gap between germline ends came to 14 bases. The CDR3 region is CSAADRSSSYEQYV. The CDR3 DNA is TGCAGTGCTGCCGACAGGTCGAGCTCCTACGAGCAGTACGTC.

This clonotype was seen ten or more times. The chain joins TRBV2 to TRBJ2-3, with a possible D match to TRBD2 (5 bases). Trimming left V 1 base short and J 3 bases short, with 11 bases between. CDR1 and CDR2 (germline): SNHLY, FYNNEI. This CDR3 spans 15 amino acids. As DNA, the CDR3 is TGTGCCAGCAGTGAAGTGGGGAGAGGTACAGATACGCAGTATTTT. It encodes CASSEVGRGTDTQYF.

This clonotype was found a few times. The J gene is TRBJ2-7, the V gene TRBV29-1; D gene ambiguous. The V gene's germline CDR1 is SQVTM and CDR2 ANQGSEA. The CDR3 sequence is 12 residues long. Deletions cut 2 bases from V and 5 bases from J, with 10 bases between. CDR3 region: CSVELAQNEQYF. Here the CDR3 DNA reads TGCAGCGTTGAACTCGCCCAAAACGAGCAGTACTTC.

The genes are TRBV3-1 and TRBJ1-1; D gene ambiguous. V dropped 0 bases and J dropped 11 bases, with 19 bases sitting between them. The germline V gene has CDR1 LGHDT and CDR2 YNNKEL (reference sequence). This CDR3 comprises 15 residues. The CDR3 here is CASSQDVGVRRSAFF. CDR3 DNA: TGTGCCAGCAGCCAAGACGTCGGAGTAAGGAGGTCGGCTTTCTTT.

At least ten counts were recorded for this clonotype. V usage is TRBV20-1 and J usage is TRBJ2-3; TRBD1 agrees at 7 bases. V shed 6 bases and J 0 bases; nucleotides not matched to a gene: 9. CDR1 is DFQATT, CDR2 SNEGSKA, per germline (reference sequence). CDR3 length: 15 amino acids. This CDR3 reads CSAKTLGQSTDTQYF. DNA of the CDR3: TGCAGTGCGAAGACCTTGGGACAGAGCACAGATACGCAGTATTTT.

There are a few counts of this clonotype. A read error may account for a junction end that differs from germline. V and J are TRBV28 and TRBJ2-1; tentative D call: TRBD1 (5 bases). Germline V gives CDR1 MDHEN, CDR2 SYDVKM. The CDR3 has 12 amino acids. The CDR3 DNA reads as TGTGCCAGCACCAATAGGGGTACAGTGCACATCTTC. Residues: CASTNRGTVHIF. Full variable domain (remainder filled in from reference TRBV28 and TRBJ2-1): DVKVTQSSRYLVKRTGEKVFLECVQDMDHENMFWYRQDPGLGLRLIYFSYDVKMKEKGDIPEGYSVSREKKERFSLILESASTNQTSMYLCASTNRGTVHIFGPGTRLTVL.

This chain's CDR3 is CASSYGTSGDHQETQYF. Written as DNA, the CDR3 is TGTGCCAGCAGCTACGGGACTAGCGGGGACCACCAAGAGACCCAGTACTTC. The V and J genes are TRBV12-3 or TRBV12-4 and TRBJ2-5; 13 bases line up with TRBD2. The CDR3 has 17 amino acids. Unmatched junction bases numbered 7, after V lost 6 bases and J lost 0 bases.

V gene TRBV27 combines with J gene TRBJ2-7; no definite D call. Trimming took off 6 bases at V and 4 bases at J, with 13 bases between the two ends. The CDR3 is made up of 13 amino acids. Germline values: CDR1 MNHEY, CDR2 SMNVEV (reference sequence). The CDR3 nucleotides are TGTGCCAGCAGCGACCCCTCGGGTTACGAGCAGTACTTC. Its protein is CASSDPSGYEQYF.

CDR3 bases: TGTGCCACCAGCAGGGGTTTAGCGAACTCCTACAATGAGCAGTTCTTC. This gives the protein CATSRGLANSYNEQFF. The rearrangement joins TRBV15 to TRBJ2-1, with D maybe TRBD2 (5 bases). Germline lookup yields CDR1 LNHNV and CDR2 YYDKDF (reference sequence). V lost 3 bases to trimming and J lost 0 bases, with 12 bases between them. CDR3 length: 16 residues. The full variable domain, with the rest looked up from reference TRBV15 and TRBJ2-1, is DAMVIQNPRYQVTQFGKPVTLSCSQTLNHNVMYWYQQKSSQAPKLLFHYYDKDFNNEADTPDNFQSRRPNTSFCFLDIRSPGLGDTAMYLCATSRGLANSYNEQFFGPGTRLTVL.

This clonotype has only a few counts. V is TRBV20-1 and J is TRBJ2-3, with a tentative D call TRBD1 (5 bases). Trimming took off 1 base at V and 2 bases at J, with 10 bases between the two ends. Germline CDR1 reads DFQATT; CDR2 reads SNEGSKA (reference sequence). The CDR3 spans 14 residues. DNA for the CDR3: TGCAGTGCTAGAGTAGGGGCCCACACAGATACGCAGTATTTT. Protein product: CSARVGAHTDTQYF.

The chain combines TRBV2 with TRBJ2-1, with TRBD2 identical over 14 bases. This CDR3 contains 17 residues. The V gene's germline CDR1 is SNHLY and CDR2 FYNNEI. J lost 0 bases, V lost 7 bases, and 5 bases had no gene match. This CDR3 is CASKGTSGSDSYNEQFF. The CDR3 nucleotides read TGTGCCAGCAAAGGGACTAGCGGGAGTGACTCCTACAATGAGCAGTTCTTC.

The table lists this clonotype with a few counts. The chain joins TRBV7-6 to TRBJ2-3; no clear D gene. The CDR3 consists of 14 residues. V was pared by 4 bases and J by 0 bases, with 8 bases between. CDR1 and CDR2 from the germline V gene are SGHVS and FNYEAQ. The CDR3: CASSSYDSTDTQYF. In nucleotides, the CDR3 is TGTGCCAGCAGCTCGTATGATAGCACAGATACGCAGTATTTT. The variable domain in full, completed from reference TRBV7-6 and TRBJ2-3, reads GAGVSQSPRYKVTKRGQDVALRCDPISGHVSLYWYRQALGQGPEFLTYFNYEAQQDKSGLPNDRFSAERPEGSISTLTIQRTEQRDSAMYRCASSSYDSTDTQYFGPGTRLTVL.

The CDR3 is CASSLAGGPREQYF. In DNA form, the CDR3 reads TGTGCCAGCAGCCTGGCGGGAGGGCCTCGGGAGCAGTACTTC. The V gene is TRBV28, the J gene TRBJ2-7; 9 positions match TRBD2. The germline gives CDR1 MDHEN, CDR2 SYDVKM. V lost 6 bases, J lost 7 bases, and 10 bases stayed unmatched. This CDR3 comprises 14 residues.

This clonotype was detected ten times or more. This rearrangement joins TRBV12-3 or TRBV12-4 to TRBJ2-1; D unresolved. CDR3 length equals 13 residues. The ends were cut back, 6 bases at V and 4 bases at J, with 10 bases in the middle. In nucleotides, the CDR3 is TGTGCCAGCAGAAGGGCCTTATACAATGAGCAGTTCTTC. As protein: CASRRALYNEQFF.

The CDR3 coding sequence is TGCAGTGCTAGAGTCCCGACAGGGTTCCTCGGCTACACCTTC. As protein: CSARVPTGFLGYTF. The rearrangement links TRBV20-1 to TRBJ1-2, with TRBD1 identical over 7 bases. The CDR3 sequence is 14 residues long. Germline CDR1 DFQATT, CDR2 SNEGSKA (reference sequence). V lost 1 base and J lost 8; bases outside the gene matches: 10.

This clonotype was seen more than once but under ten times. The CDR3 nucleotides read TGTGCCAGCGGCAACAGGTTGAACTATGGCTACACCTTC. It yields the protein CASGNRLNYGYTF. The chain has TRBV27 and TRBJ1-2; D perhaps matches TRBD1 (5 bases). Germline values: CDR1 MNHEY, CDR2 SMNVEV (reference sequence). V lost 8 bases, J lost 2 bases, and 12 bases lay in between. The CDR3 consists of 13 residues.